What follows describes a single T cell receptor (beta chain). Assay: immunoSEQ multiplex PCR; the TCRdb copy retains only in-frame clones and omits some. The sample has 200,000 to 250,000 clones, roughly 80% seen once. This record belongs to a study of blood T cell repertoires in COVID-19. Study at large: In each case, the material was cDNA or gDNA derived from T cells, B-cell-depleted T cells, or PBMCs.

The V gene's germline CDR1 is SGHTA and CDR2 FQGTGA. V gave up 5 bases and J gave up 3 bases; unmatched junction bases: 9. The CDR3 loop spans 17 amino acids. This TCR came from a woman older than 75 with active or convalescent COVID-19. The sample comprised peripheral blood. The J gene is TRBJ2-4, the V gene TRBV7-3, with TRBD1 matching over 11 bases. This CDR3 is CASSQRDRGAGKNIQYF. CDR3 nucleotides: TGTGCCAGCAGCCAACGGGACAGGGGGGCTGGCAAAAACATTCAGTACTTC.